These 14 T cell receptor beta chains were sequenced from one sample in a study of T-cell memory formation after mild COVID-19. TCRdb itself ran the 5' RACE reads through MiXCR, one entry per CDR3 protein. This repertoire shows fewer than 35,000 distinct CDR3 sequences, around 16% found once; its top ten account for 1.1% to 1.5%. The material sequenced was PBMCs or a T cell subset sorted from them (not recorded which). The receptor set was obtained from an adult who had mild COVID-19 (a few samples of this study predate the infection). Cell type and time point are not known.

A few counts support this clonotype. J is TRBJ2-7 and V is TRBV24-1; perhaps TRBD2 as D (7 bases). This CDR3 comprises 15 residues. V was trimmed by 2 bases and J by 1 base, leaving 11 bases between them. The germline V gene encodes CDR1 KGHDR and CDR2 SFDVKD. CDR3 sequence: CATSDSRGGSYEQYF. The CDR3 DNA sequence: TGTGCCACCAGTGATTCAAGGGGGGGATCCTACGAGCAGTACTTC.

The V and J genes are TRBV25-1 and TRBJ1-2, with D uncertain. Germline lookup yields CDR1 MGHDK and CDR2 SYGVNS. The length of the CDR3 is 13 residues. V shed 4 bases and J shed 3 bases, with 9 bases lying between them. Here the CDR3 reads CASSVGADYGYTF. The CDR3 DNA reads TGTGCCAGCAGTGTCGGCGCGGACTATGGCTACACCTTC.

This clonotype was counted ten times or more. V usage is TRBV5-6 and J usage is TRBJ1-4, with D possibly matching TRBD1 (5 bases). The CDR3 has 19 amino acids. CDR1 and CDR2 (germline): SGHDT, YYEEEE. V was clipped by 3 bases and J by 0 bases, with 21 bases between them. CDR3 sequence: CASSSIYRWGSSTNEKLFF. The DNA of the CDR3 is TGTGCCAGCAGCTCAATATATCGTTGGGGCAGCTCAACTAATGAAAAACTGTTTTTT.

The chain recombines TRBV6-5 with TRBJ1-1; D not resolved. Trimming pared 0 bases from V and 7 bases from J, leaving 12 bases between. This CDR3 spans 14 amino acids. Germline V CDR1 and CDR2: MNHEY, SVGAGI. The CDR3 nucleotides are TGTGCCAGCAGTTACTCGAACGGAGGCTATGAAGCTTTCTTT. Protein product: CASSYSNGGYEAFF.

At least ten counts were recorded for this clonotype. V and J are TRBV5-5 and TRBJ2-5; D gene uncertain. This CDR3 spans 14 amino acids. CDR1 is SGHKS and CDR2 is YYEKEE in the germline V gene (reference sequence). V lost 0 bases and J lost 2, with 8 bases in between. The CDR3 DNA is TGTGCCAGCAGCTTGGGTAGTCATCAAGAGACCCAGTACTTC. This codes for CASSLGSHQETQYF.

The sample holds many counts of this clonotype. The CDR3 DNA reads TGTGCCACCAGCCCCAGAAGGGGGGCTGGAACTGAAGCTTTCTTT. Amino acids: CATSPRRGAGTEAFF. V is TRBV15 and J is TRBJ1-1, with D possibly matching TRBD1 (6 bases). The CDR3 runs 15 residues. The germline gives CDR1 LNHNV, CDR2 YYDKDF (reference sequence). V lost 5 bases, J lost 5 bases, and 18 bases lay in between.

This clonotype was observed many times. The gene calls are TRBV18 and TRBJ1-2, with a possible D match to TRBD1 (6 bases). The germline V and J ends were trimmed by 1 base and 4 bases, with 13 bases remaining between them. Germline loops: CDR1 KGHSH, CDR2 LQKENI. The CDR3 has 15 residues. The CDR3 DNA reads TGTGCCAGCTCACCACTAGAAGGGGGAAGCTATGGCTACACCTTC. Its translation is CASSPLEGGSYGYTF.

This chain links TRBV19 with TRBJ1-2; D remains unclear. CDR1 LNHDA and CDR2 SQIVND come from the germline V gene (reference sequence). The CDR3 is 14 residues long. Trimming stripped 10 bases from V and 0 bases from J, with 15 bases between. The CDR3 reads CATSPMGSNYGYTF. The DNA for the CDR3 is TGTGCCACCTCCCCAATGGGCTCTAACTATGGCTACACCTTC.

In DNA, the CDR3 is TGTGCCAGCATCTCGGGCCCTGAAGCTTTCTTT. Translating it yields CASISGPEAFF. This chain links TRBV27 with TRBJ1-1; D unclear. V was cut by 7 bases and J by 6 bases, with 9 bases left in between. The CDR3 runs 11 residues. Germline-derived CDR1 and CDR2 are MNHEY and SMNVEV (reference sequence).

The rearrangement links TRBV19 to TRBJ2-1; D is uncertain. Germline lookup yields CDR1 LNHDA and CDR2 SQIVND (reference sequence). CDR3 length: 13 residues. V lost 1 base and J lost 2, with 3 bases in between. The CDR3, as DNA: TGTGCCAGTAGTATAGGGCCCTACAATGAGCAGTTCTTC. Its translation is CASSIGPYNEQFF.

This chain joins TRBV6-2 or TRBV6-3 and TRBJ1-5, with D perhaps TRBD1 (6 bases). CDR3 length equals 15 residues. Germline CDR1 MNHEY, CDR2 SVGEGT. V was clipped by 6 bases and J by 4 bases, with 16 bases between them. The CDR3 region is CASSPGVADNQPQHF. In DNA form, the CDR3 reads TGTGCCAGCAGCCCAGGGGTCGCAGATAATCAGCCCCAGCATTTT.

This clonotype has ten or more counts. The DNA for the CDR3 is TGCGCCAGCAGCTTGGGGCAGGGGGCCTACGAGCAGTACTTC. Translated: CASSLGQGAYEQYF. V and J are TRBV5-1 and TRBJ2-7; 7 bases align to TRBD1. Germline V CDR1 and CDR2: SGHRS, YFSETQ. The CDR3 spans 14 residues. Germline trimming cut 0 bases from V and 2 bases from J; bases unmatched to any gene: 2.

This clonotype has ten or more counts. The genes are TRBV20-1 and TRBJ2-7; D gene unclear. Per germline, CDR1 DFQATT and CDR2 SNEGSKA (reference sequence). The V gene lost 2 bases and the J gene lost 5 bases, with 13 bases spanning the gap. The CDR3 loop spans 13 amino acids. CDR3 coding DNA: TGCAGTGCTAGACTGAGTTCTGTAAACGAGCAGTACTTC. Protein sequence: CSARLSSVNEQYF.

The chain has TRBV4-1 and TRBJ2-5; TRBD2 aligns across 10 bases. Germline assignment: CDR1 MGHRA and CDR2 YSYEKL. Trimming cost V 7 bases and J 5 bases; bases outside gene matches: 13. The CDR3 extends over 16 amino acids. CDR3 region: CASTTQAWTSGETQYF. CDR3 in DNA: TGCGCCAGCACCACCCAAGCCTGGACTAGCGGTGAGACCCAGTACTTC.